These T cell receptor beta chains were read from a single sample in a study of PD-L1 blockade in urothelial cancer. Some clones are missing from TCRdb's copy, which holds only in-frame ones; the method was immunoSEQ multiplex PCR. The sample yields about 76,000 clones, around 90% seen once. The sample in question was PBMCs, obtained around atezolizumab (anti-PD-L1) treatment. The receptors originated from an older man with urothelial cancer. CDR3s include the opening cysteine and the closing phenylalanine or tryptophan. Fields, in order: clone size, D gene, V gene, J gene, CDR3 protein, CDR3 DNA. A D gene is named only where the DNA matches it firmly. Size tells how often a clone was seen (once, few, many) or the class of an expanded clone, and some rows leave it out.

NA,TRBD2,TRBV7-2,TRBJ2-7,CASSLGTSGSSYEQYF,TGTGCCAGCAGCTTAGGAACTAGCGGGAGTTCGTACGAGCAGTACTTC
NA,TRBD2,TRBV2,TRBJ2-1,CASSAGTSVQEQFF,TGTGCCAGCAGCGCCGGGACTAGCGTTCAAGAGCAGTTCTTC
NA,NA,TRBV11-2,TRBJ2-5,CASSPGAVETQYF,TGTGCCAGCTCCCCTGGGGCGGTGGAGACCCAGTACTTC
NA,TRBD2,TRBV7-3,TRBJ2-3,CASSLGAGGPFSTDTQYF,TGTGCCAGCAGCTTGGGGGCGGGAGGGCCCTTTAGCACAGATACGCAGTATTTT
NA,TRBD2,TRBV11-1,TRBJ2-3,CASSRGLAGTDTQYF,TGTGCCAGCAGCCGGGGACTAGCGGGCACAGATACGCAGTATTTT
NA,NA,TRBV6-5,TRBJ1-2,CASSEIADYGYTF,TGTGCCAGCAGTGAGATTGCGGACTATGGCTACACCTTC
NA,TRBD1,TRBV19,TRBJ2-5,CASSAPGQGGETQYF,TGTGCCAGTAGTGCTCCGGGACAGGGAGGGGAGACCCAGTACTTC
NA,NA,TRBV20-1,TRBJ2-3,CSARLTDTQYF,TGCAGTGCTAGACTCACAGATACGCAGTATTTT
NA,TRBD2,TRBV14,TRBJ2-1,CASSPVWGGRAGEQFF,TGTGCCAGCAGCCCCGTGTGGGGCGGGAGGGCCGGTGAGCAGTTCTTC
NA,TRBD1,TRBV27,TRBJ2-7,CASSSPSGQPYEQYF,TGTGCCAGCAGCTCCCCCTCGGGACAGCCCTACGAGCAGTACTTC
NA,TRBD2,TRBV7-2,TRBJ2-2,CASSRWVGGQDTGELFF,TGTGCCAGCAGCCGCTGGGTGGGAGGGCAGGACACCGGGGAGCTGTTTTTT
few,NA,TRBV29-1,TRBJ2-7,CSVLTGPRYEQYF,TGCAGCGTCCTGACAGGCCCAAGATACGAGCAGTACTTC
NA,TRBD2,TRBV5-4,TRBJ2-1,CASSLGSGRGRSDEQFF,TGTGCCAGCAGCTTGGGTAGCGGGAGGGGCCGGAGCGATGAGCAGTTCTTC
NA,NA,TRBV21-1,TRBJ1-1,CASSAWDRDEAFF,TGTGCCAGCAGCGCCTGGGACAGGGATGAAGCTTTCTTT
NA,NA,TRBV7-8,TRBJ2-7,CASTIASSSHILNEQYF,TGTGCCAGCACCATAGCTTCATCTAGCCATATCCTAAACGAGCAGTACTTC
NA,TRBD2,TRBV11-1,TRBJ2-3,CASSFGTSGSFGTDTQYF,TGTGCCAGCAGCTTTGGTACTAGCGGGAGCTTCGGCACAGATACGCAGTATTTT
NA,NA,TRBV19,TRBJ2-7,CATTQGYEQYF,TGTGCCACGACTCAGGGCTACGAGCAGTACTTC
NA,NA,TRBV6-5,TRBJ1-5,CASSLTGYQPQHF,TGTGCCAGCAGCTTGACAGGCTATCAGCCCCAGCATTTT
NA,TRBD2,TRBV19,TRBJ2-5,CASSRGLVEETQYF,TGTGCCAGTAGTAGAGGACTAGTGGAAGAGACCCAGTACTTC
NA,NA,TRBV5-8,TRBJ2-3,CASSLFGLADTDTQYF,TGTGCCAGCAGCTTATTTGGTCTGGCGGACACAGATACGCAGTATTTT
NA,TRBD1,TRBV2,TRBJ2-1,CASSGGQGAIYNEQFF,TGTGCCAGCAGTGGGGGACAGGGGGCCATTTACAATGAGCAGTTCTTC
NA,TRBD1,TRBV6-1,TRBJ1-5,CASLGRDRSNQPQHF,TGTGCCAGCTTAGGTCGGGACAGGTCCAATCAGCCCCAGCATTTT
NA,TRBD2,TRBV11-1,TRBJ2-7,CASSPGGGRAGYEQYF,TGTGCCAGCAGCCCCGGCGGGGGGAGGGCCGGGTACGAGCAGTACTTC
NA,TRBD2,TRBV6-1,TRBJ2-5,CASSDYSSGGQYF,TGTGCCAGCAGTGACTACAGTAGCGGGGGCCAGTACTTC
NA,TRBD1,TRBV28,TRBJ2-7,CASRADRGRNEQYF,TGTGCCAGCAGGGCCGACAGGGGTCGTAACGAGCAGTACTTC
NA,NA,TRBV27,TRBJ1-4,CASSPRGTRGDYEKLFF,TGTGCCAGCAGTCCCAGAGGGACAAGGGGAGATTATGAAAAACTGTTTTTT
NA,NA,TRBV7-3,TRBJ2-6,CASSSQGGSGANVLTF,TGTGCCAGCAGCTCGCAGGGGGGCTCTGGGGCCAACGTCCTGACTTTC
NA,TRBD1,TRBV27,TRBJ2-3,CASSLQAWRGGRADTQYF,TGTGCCAGCAGTTTACAGGCCTGGCGAGGGGGCAGAGCAGATACGCAGTATTTT
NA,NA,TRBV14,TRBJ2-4,CASSHLDSALAKNIQYF,TGTGCCAGCAGCCACCTGGACAGTGCGCTAGCCAAAAACATTCAGTACTTC
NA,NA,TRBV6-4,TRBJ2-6,CASSSNGQGLWGANVLTF,TGTGCCAGCAGCTCGAACGGGCAGGGGCTTTGGGGGGCCAACGTCCTGACTTTC
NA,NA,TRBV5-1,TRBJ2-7,CASSLGAGQMSYEQYF,TGCGCCAGCAGCTTGGGGGCGGGACAGATGTCCTACGAGCAGTACTTC
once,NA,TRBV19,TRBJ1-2,CASSISPRDSYGYTF,TGTGCCAGTAGTATATCCCCCAGGGATAGCTATGGCTACACCTTC